The 27 T cell receptor beta chains below were found in one sample sequenced in a study of OX40 agonist ivuxolimab in advanced cancers. Sequenced by immunoSEQ multiplex PCR; TCRdb stores in-frame clones only, minus some. This table has tens of thousands of clones, over 75% appearing once. This specimen consisted of CD4+ or CD8+ T cells sorted from blood, obtained in a trial of the OX40 agonist ivuxolimab. Receptors were obtained from an adult with an advanced solid tumor such as melanoma, head and neck, liver or kidney cancer.

The V and J genes are TRBV10-2 and TRBJ2-7; TRBD1 aligns across 7 bases. Unmatched junction bases numbered 17, after V lost 11 bases and J lost 7 bases. This CDR3 contains 14 residues. From germline, CDR1 is WSHSY and CDR2 SAAADI. Written as DNA, the CDR3 is TGCGCCGGGGCGAAGGGGCAGGGGGTAGAAGAGCAGTACTTC. As protein: CAGAKGQGVEEQYF.

The rearrangement joins TRBV11-2 to TRBJ1-6, with a weak D call TRBD1 (6 bases). V was clipped by 1 base and J by 6 bases, with 10 bases between them. The CDR3 covers 15 residues. Germline V CDR1 and CDR2: SGHAT, FQNNGV. CDR3 bases: TGTGCCAGCAGCTTAGGAGGACAGATTAATTCACCCCTCCACTTT. This codes for CASSLGGQINSPLHF.

The chain carries TRBV19 and TRBJ2-2; no firm D call. The V and J ends lost 6 bases and 6 bases respectively, with 5 bases between them. Germline V lookup: CDR1 LNHDA, CDR2 SQIVND (reference sequence). This CDR3 spans 11 amino acids. The CDR3 DNA reads TGTGCCAGTAGAAGTTCCGGGGAGCTGTTTTTT. Translated, it gives CASRSSGELFF. Combining the CDR3 with reference TRBV19 and TRBJ2-2 gives the whole variable domain DGGITQSPKYLFRKEGQNVTLSCEQNLNHDAMYWYRQDPGQGLRLIYYSQIVNDFQKGDIAEGYSVSREKKESFPLTVTSAQKNPTAFYLCASRSSGELFFGEGSRLTVL.

The J gene is TRBJ2-3, the V gene TRBV7-2; 10 nucleotides align to TRBD2. The CDR3 runs to 17 residues. V gave up 0 bases and J gave up 6 bases; unmatched junction bases: 9. Germline lookup yields CDR1 SGHTA and CDR2 FQGNSA. The CDR3 sequence is CASSLAGTSDSVDTQYF. The CDR3 coding sequence is TGTGCCAGCAGCTTAGCCGGGACTAGCGACTCCGTCGATACGCAGTATTTT.

This chain connects TRBV6-5 to TRBJ1-2; TRBD1 might be the D (6 bases). Germline CDR1 is MNHEY and CDR2 is SVGAGI. This CDR3 has 13 amino acids. The germline V and J ends were trimmed by 10 bases and 4 bases, with 16 bases remaining between them. The CDR3 DNA reads as TGTGCCACCCAGGGGATTTTGGGCTATGGCTACACCTTC. It is translated as CATQGILGYGYTF.

This clone was seen more than once but under ten times. The CDR3 is CASSLGQGNTEAFF. CDR3 DNA: TGTGCCAGCAGTTTGGGACAGGGGAACACTGAAGCTTTCTTT. V gene TRBV6-1 combines with J gene TRBJ1-1; 9 bases line up with TRBD1. The CDR3 is 14 residues long. The V gene end was trimmed by 5 bases and the J gene end by 1 base; junction bases not matched to a gene: 2. In germline, CDR1 is MNHNS, CDR2 SASEGT.

The chain is built from TRBV11-2 and TRBJ2-7, with D possibly matching TRBD2 (6 bases). V was shortened by 5 bases and J by 6 bases, with 20 bases between the two germline ends. Germline loops: CDR1 SGHAT, CDR2 FQNNGV. The CDR3 length is 15 residues. The CDR3 loop is CASSPESWGLTEQYF. In DNA form, the CDR3 reads TGTGCCAGCAGCCCCGAATCCTGGGGACTCACCGAGCAGTACTTC.

The V and J genes are TRBV25-1 and TRBJ2-7; 8 bases match TRBD1. V gave up 3 bases and J gave up 6 bases; unmatched junction bases: 7. CDR1 and CDR2 from the germline V gene are MGHDK and SYGVNS. This CDR3 spans 14 amino acids. CDR3 nucleotide sequence: TGTGCCAGCAGTGATGCAGGGGGCCCGATCGAGCAGTACTTC. This encodes CASSDAGGPIEQYF.

CDR3 in DNA: TGTGCCAGCAGCTTGGACAATCAGCCCCAGCATTTT. This gives the protein CASSLDNQPQHF. V gene TRBV5-4 combines with J gene TRBJ1-5; D gene unclear. Trimming removed 0 bases from V and 3 bases from J, with 1 base in between. The V gene's germline CDR1 is SGHNT and CDR2 YYREEE (reference sequence). The length of the CDR3 is 12 residues.

The chain is built from TRBV5-1 and TRBJ2-7; D might be TRBD1 or TRBD2, each matching 7 bases. The CDR3 covers 15 residues. Trimming removed 4 bases at V and 7 bases at J, with 21 bases between. CDR1 and CDR2 from the germline V gene are SGHRS and YFSETQ. The CDR3 bases are TGCGCCAGCAGCCCAGGGGGAGGGCCTTTCGGAGAGCAGTACTTC. Protein: CASSPGGGPFGEQYF.

The V and J genes are TRBV5-1 and TRBJ1-4, with TRBD1 as a possible D gene (5 bases). The V gene lost 4 bases and the J gene lost 7 bases, with 17 bases spanning the gap. Germline V gives CDR1 SGHRS, CDR2 YFSETQ. This CDR3 region has 15 residues. This CDR3 is CASSGSGTGGEKLFF. The DNA of the CDR3 is TGCGCCAGCAGCGGGTCCGGGACGGGCGGTGAAAAACTGTTTTTT.

The rearrangement joins TRBV19 to TRBJ2-2, with D hard to call. V dropped 3 bases and J dropped 6 bases, with 11 bases sitting between them. This CDR3 spans 14 amino acids. CDR1 and CDR2 from the germline V gene are LNHDA and SQIVND (reference sequence). For the CDR3, the DNA is TGTGCCAGTAGTATCAAAGGGTCGGCCGGGGAGCTGTTTTTT. Translation: CASSIKGSAGELFF.

The chain joins TRBV28 to TRBJ2-3; D is uncertain. CDR1 and CDR2 from the germline V gene are MDHEN and SYDVKM. This CDR3 is built from 12 residues. The V gene lost 11 bases and the J gene lost 2 bases, with 11 bases spanning the gap. The chain's CDR3 is CASSAVTDTQYF. The CDR3, as DNA: TGTGCCTCCTCCGCGGTCACAGATACGCAGTATTTT.

This rearrangement joins TRBV19 to TRBJ2-1, with 12 bases fitting TRBD2. V trimming: 3 bases; J trimming: 9 bases; junction bases outside the gene matches: 6. CDR3 length equals 15 residues. The germline V gene has CDR1 LNHDA and CDR2 SQIVND (reference sequence). Here the CDR3 reads CASSMVLAGGVEQFF. The CDR3 DNA reads TGTGCCAGTAGTATGGTGCTAGCGGGAGGGGTTGAGCAGTTCTTC.

The DNA for the CDR3 is TGTGCCAGTAGTATCTTTGCGACAGCCGATAGCAATCAGCCCCAGCATTTT. Protein sequence: CASSIFATADSNQPQHF. The rearrangement joins TRBV19 to TRBJ1-5; D possibly corresponds to TRBD1 (5 bases). Germline V gives CDR1 LNHDA, CDR2 SQIVND (reference sequence). V was cut by 3 bases and J by 0 bases, with 15 bases left in between. This CDR3 spans 17 amino acids.

The chain joins TRBV18 to TRBJ1-1, with a possible D match to TRBD1 (5 bases). The CDR3 is 15 amino acids. Looked up from germline, CDR1 is KGHSH and CDR2 is LQKENI. V lost 3 bases and J 1 base, leaving 12 bases between the germline ends. The CDR3 bases are TGTGCCAGCTCACCGACAAGACAGAGGAACACTGAAGCTTTCTTT. Translated: CASSPTRQRNTEAFF.

The chain recombines TRBV28 with TRBJ2-4, with 13 bases identical to TRBD2. The CDR3 is made up of 17 amino acids. J gave up 3 bases and V 6 bases, and 8 bases lay outside the gene matches. Germline V lookup: CDR1 MDHEN, CDR2 SYDVKM. Written as DNA, the CDR3 is TGTGCCAGCAGCCTCAGGACTAGCGGGAGTGTCAAAAACATTCAGTACTTC. Translated, it gives CASSLRTSGSVKNIQYF.

In DNA, the CDR3 is TGTGCCAGCAGCCAAGAAGCGACCAATTCACCCCTCCACTTT. This gives the protein CASSQEATNSPLHF. The chain recombines TRBV14 with TRBJ1-6; D ambiguous. The germline CDR1 and CDR2 sequences are SGHDN and FVKESK. The length of the CDR3 is 14 residues. Trimming left V 0 bases short and J 7 bases short, with 7 bases between.

V usage is TRBV7-2 and J usage is TRBJ2-1; D is perhaps TRBD2 (6 bases). The CDR3 is 15 amino acids. CDR1 and CDR2 (germline): SGHTA, FQGNSA. V gave up 9 bases and J gave up 3 bases, with 18 bases separating them. CDR3 bases: TGTGCCAGTAGGCAAAGCGGGCAAATCTACAATGAGCAGTTCTTC. It codes for CASRQSGQIYNEQFF.

The chain couples TRBV5-1 to TRBJ2-3, with D perhaps matching TRBD2 (6 bases). Trimming cost V 1 base and J 1 base, with 10 bases left between them. Germline assignment: CDR1 SGHRS and CDR2 YFSETQ. The CDR3 has 15 amino acids. DNA for the CDR3: TGCGCCAGCAGCTTGATGGCTAGCGGCACAGATACGCAGTATTTT. Translated, it gives CASSLMASGTDTQYF.

V usage is TRBV29-1 and J usage is TRBJ2-7, with 7 bases lining up with TRBD2. Germline values: CDR1 SQVTM, CDR2 ANQGSEA. CDR3 length: 14 residues. V trimming: 5 bases; J trimming: 4 bases; junction bases outside the gene matches: 11. CDR3 loop: CSVIASGPPYEQYF. CDR3 DNA: TGCAGCGTTATTGCTAGCGGTCCCCCTTACGAGCAGTACTTC.

The chain joins TRBV2 to TRBJ2-2; no clear D. Trimming left V 0 bases short and J 4 bases short, with 12 bases between. The CDR3 covers 16 residues. The germline CDR1 and CDR2 sequences are SNHLY and FYNNEI. The CDR3 DNA is TGTGCCAGCAGTGAAGCGAGGACCCTGGGCACCGGGGAGCTGTTTTTT. Encoded protein: CASSEARTLGTGELFF.

The V call is TRBV19, the J call TRBJ2-1; 9 bases are a match to TRBD2. The V gene's germline CDR1 is LNHDA and CDR2 SQIVND (reference sequence). V dropped 8 bases and J dropped 0; count of bases not matched to a gene: 5. CDR3 size: 15 residues. In DNA form, the CDR3 reads TGTGCCAGTGGGAATAGCGGGAGCTCCTACAATGAGCAGTTCTTC. It translates to CASGNSGSSYNEQFF.

The chain recombines TRBV7-9 with TRBJ1-1, with D unclear. Per germline, CDR1 SEHNR and CDR2 FQNEAQ (reference sequence). The CDR3 length is 13 residues. V gave up 5 bases and J gave up 3 bases, with 10 bases separating them. The DNA for the CDR3 is TGTGCCAGCAGCGGAGAGTTTGACACTGAAGCTTTCTTT. This gives the protein CASSGEFDTEAFF.

This clone was detected a few times. This chain links TRBV9 with TRBJ2-7; possible D gene TRBD1, 5 bases. Between the trimmed V and J ends, which lost 3 bases and 2 bases, there was a span of 18 bases. The CDR3 is 16 residues long. Looked up from germline, CDR1 is SGDLS and CDR2 is YYNGEE. This CDR3 reads CASSASPTVGPYEQYF. The CDR3 bases are TGTGCCAGCAGCGCCAGCCCGACAGTTGGGCCCTACGAGCAGTACTTC.

The CDR3 loop reads CASGLSPDTRPNNEQFF. DNA of the CDR3: TGTGCTAGTGGTTTGAGTCCGGACACGAGACCTAACAATGAGCAGTTCTTC. The chain joins TRBV12-5 to TRBJ2-1, with D possibly TRBD1 on 5 matching bases. CDR3 size: 17 residues. Per the germline V gene, CDR1 is LGHNT and CDR2 is FRNRAP. V lost 2 bases and J 5 bases, leaving 19 bases between the germline ends.

The rearrangement links TRBV11-2 to TRBJ2-1; no clear D gene. Germline CDR1 and CDR2: SGHAT and FQNNGV. This CDR3 contains 12 residues. V was shortened by 2 bases and J by 9 bases, with 8 bases between the two germline ends. In DNA, the CDR3 is TGTGCCAGCAGCTTACTCAGCGCTGAGCAGTTCTTC. This translates into CASSLLSAEQFF.